A selection of T cell receptor beta chains follows, all from one sample in a study of T-cell memory formation after mild COVID-19. TCRdb called the 5' RACE reads again in MiXCR, with one record for every CDR3 protein. Of some 300,000 distinct CDR3 sequences in the sample, roughly a fifth are singletons; the top ten hold around 21%. Sequenced input: PBMCs or a T cell subset sorted from them (not recorded which). All receptors come from a man younger than 35 who had mild COVID-19 (a few samples of this study predate the infection). Cell type and time point are not known. The CDR3 runs from the conserved cysteine through the conserved F or W. The D gene is left open where the match is weak. Clone size, where shown, is once, few, many, or a class for clones that have expanded.

size	V	J	D	CDR3	DNA
few	TRBV20-1	TRBJ2-1	TRBD2	CSAGTSGIRFF	TGCAGTGCGGGGACTAGCGGGATTAGGTTCTTC
many	TRBV4-2	TRBJ1-4	TRBD1	CASSQGGTGSEKLFF	TGTGCCAGCAGCCAAGGGGGGACAGGGAGCGAAAAACTGTTTTTT
.	TRBV5-1	TRBJ2-2	TRBD2	CASKTSGGTGELFF	TGCGCCAGCAAGACTAGCGGGGGGACCGGGGAGCTGTTTTTT
few	TRBV20-1	TRBJ1-3	TRBD1	CSASHPGTVGNTIYF	TGCAGTGCTAGTCATCCCGGGACAGTTGGAAACACCATATATTTT
.	TRBV5-1	TRBJ2-2	TRBD1	CASSLATQGQGTGELFF	TGCGCCAGCAGCTTGGCCACCCAGGGACAGGGCACCGGGGAGCTGTTTTTT
.	TRBV12-2	TRBJ2-1	.	CASRLAPSSREYNEQFF	TGTGCAAGTCGCTTAGCGCCGTCTAGCAGGGAGTACAATGAGCAGTTCTTC
.	TRBV3-1	TRBJ2-5	.	CASSQGTGYGETQYF	TGTGCCAGCAGCCAAGGAACAGGGTACGGGGAGACCCAGTACTTC
.	TRBV4-1	TRBJ1-3	.	CASSQESGTTFSGNTIYF	TGCGCCAGCAGCCAAGAATCTGGGACCACCTTTTCTGGAAACACCATATATTTT
.	TRBV18	TRBJ1-2	TRBD1	CASSPAMGQVYGYTF	TGTGCCAGCTCACCAGCGATGGGACAGGTCTATGGCTACACCTTC
.	TRBV6-2/TRBV6-3	TRBJ1-1	.	CASSYLYTTEAFF	TGTGCCAGCAGTTATCTATACACCACTGAAGCTTTCTTT
.	TRBV6-5	TRBJ2-5	.	CASSRTWYQETQYF	TGTGCCAGCAGTCGGACGTGGTACCAAGAGACCCAGTACTTC
.	TRBV9	TRBJ2-5	TRBD2	CASSISGSPSGETQYF	TGTGCCAGCAGCATCAGCGGTTCGCCTAGCGGGGAGACCCAGTACTTC
many	TRBV5-1	TRBJ2-3	TRBD1	CASSPQGVGAQIPQYF	TGCGCCAGCAGCCCTCAGGGGGTCGGGGCACAGATACCGCAGTATTTT
.	TRBV15	TRBJ1-5	.	CATSRVRGAGQPQHF	TGTGCCACCAGCAGAGTCCGGGGGGCGGGTCAGCCCCAGCATTTT
.	TRBV15	TRBJ1-2	.	CATSREGGTLGYTF	TGTGCCACCAGCAGAGAGGGGGGGACCCTCGGCTACACCTTC
.	TRBV29-1	TRBJ2-5	TRBD2	CSSGGSGGLQETQYF	TGCAGCTCGGGAGGTAGCGGGGGATTACAAGAGACCCAGTACTTC
.	TRBV6-2/TRBV6-3	TRBJ2-7	.	CASSRGTYELYF	TGTGCCAGCAGTCGGGGAACCTACGAGCTGTACTTC
few	TRBV6-6	TRBJ2-3	.	CASRQPPDTQYF	TGTGCCAGCAGGCAACCCCCAGATACGCAGTATTTT
.	TRBV5-1	TRBJ1-3	.	CASSMSSGNTIYF	TGCGCCAGCAGTATGAGCTCTGGAAACACCATATATTTT
.	TRBV7-8	TRBJ1-5	.	CASSLSVRLSNQPQHF	TGTGCCAGCAGCTTGTCGGTCAGACTTAGCAATCAGCCCCAGCATTTT
many	TRBV6-2/TRBV6-3	TRBJ2-5	TRBD1	CASSSQGWKTQYF	TGTGCCAGCAGTTCACAGGGGTGGAAGACCCAGTACTTC
.	TRBV10-3	TRBJ2-7	.	CAISERTAYEQYF	TGTGCCATCAGTGAGCGGACAGCCTACGAGCAGTACTTC
few	TRBV7-8	TRBJ1-5	.	CASSYQTVVAGPQHF	TGTGCCAGCAGCTACCAGACAGTAGTGGCGGGGCCCCAGCATTTT
.	TRBV5-1	TRBJ2-3	.	CASSLGRNPEGYTQYF	TGCGCCAGCAGCTTGGGCCGGAACCCCGAGGGATATACGCAGTATTTT
.	TRBV25-1	TRBJ2-4	.	CASSDVRANIQYF	TGTGCCAGCAGTGACGTAAGGGCGAACATTCAGTACTTC
few	TRBV7-2	TRBJ2-6	TRBD2	CASTPPGLASGANVLTF	TGTGCCAGCACCCCCCCCGGACTAGCCTCTGGGGCCAACGTCCTGACTTTC
many	TRBV20-1	TRBJ1-1	.	CSARDLGGGTEAFF	TGCAGTGCTAGAGATCTTGGGGGAGGGACTGAAGCTTTCTTT
.	TRBV20-1	TRBJ1-2	.	CSARRDSSYTF	TGCAGTGCTAGACGTGACAGCAGCTACACCTTC
.	TRBV24-1	TRBJ1-2	.	CATSDLWGAYTF	TGTGCCACCAGTGATTTGTGGGGTGCCTACACCTTC
.	TRBV12-3/TRBV12-4	TRBJ1-5	.	CASSLVGGLGQPQHF	TGTGCCAGCAGCCTAGTGGGAGGGTTGGGTCAGCCCCAGCATTTT
many	TRBV5-5	TRBJ2-7	.	CASSLEAVYEQYF	TGTGCCAGCAGCTTGGAAGCAGTCTACGAGCAGTACTTC
few	TRBV7-9	TRBJ1-2	.	CASSHSTGPEANYGYTF	TGTGCCAGCAGCCATTCGACAGGCCCAGAGGCTAACTATGGCTACACCTTC
few	TRBV7-2	TRBJ2-1	.	CASSLDARGYNEQFF	TGTGCCAGCAGCTTAGATGCCAGGGGTTACAATGAGCAGTTCTTC
.	TRBV2	TRBJ2-1	.	CASLPDGIAYNEQFF	TGTGCCAGCCTCCCGGACGGGATCGCCTACAATGAGCAGTTCTTC
.	TRBV7-9	TRBJ1-2	.	CASSLNIGYGYTF	TGTGCCAGCAGCCTTAACATCGGCTATGGCTACACCTTC
many	TRBV5-1	TRBJ2-7	.	CASSYVDTTYEQYF	TGCGCCAGCAGTTACGTCGACACAACCTACGAGCAGTACTTC
few	TRBV7-2	TRBJ2-1	TRBD2	CASSGIGSGGARQFF	TGTGCCAGCAGCGGCATAGGTAGCGGGGGGGCCAGACAGTTCTTC
few	TRBV12-3/TRBV12-4	TRBJ1-1	.	CASSLVISNTEAFF	TGTGCCAGCAGTTTGGTGATATCGAACACTGAAGCTTTCTTT
few	TRBV6-2/TRBV6-3	TRBJ2-1	.	CASSLYPLGQFF	TGTGCCAGCAGTTTATATCCTTTGGGGCAGTTCTTC
few	TRBV30	TRBJ2-1	TRBD1	CALGQGWEQFF	TGTGCCTTAGGACAGGGATGGGAGCAGTTCTTC